These 11 T cell receptor beta chains share one sample of origin, sequenced in a study of blood T cells in healthy people across ages. For the second PCR, which ran for about 6 to 12 cycles, a sample-barcoded 5' primer and a J-beta primer mix were used. Using its own MiXCR run on the 5' RACE reads, TCRdb lists one record per CDR3 protein. Of 1,500,000 or so distinct CDR3 sequences in the sample, about 42% were seen once. The sample taken for sequencing was blood. Receptors originate from a woman between 18 and 29 years old in good health.

About this clonotype: One end of the junction is discordant with germline, which a read error may explain. This sequence joins TRBV5-6 and TRBJ2-1; perhaps TRBD1 as D (6 bases). There are 14 residues in the CDR3. In germline, CDR1 is SGHDT, CDR2 YYEEEE. CDR3 nucleotide sequence: TGTGCCGGCAGCTTATCCTACAGGGTCAATGAGCAGTTCTTC. The encoded protein is CAGSLSYRVNEQFF.

This clonotype was detected once. This may come from a read error, since a much larger clone is one base off. The rearrangement uses TRBV12-3 or TRBV12-4 and TRBJ1-2, with a possible D match to TRBD1 (5 bases). The CDR3 runs 12 residues. The CDR3 loop is CASSLSRDGYIF. The CDR3 DNA reads TGTGCCAGCAGTTTATCCAGGGATGGCTACATCTTC.

The rearrangement uses TRBV18 and TRBJ2-5; D is undetermined. The CDR3 consists of 14 residues. Germline V gene data show CDR1 as KGHSH and CDR2 as LQKENI. The V gene lost 3 bases and the J gene lost 1 base, with 9 bases spanning the gap. CDR3 in DNA: TGTGCCAGCTCACCGGCATTCCTCCAAGAGACCCAGTACTTC. This encodes CASSPAFLQETQYF. Supplemented by reference TRBV18 and TRBJ2-5, the full variable domain reads NAGVMQNPRHLVRRRGQEARLRCSPMKGHSHVYWYRQLPEEGLKFMVYLQKENIIDESGMPKERFSAEFPKEGPSILRIQQVVRGDSAAYFCASSPAFLQETQYFGPGTRLLVL.

With regard to this clonotype: Mismatch with germline at one junction end may stem from a read error. The V and J genes are TRBV11-2 and TRBJ1-2; D is undetermined. The CDR3 extends over 14 amino acids. CDR1 and CDR2 (germline): SGHAT, FQNNGV. CDR3 bases: TGTGCCAGCGGCTCTGGACGGGGAAACTGTGGCTACACCTTC. This gives the protein CASGSGRGNCGYTF.

This clonotype has more than one count but fewer than ten. The J gene is TRBJ2-5, the V gene TRBV20-1, with D possibly TRBD1 on 5 matching bases. The germline gives CDR1 DFQATT, CDR2 SNEGSKA (reference sequence). The CDR3 is 13 residues long. The ends were cut back, 5 bases at V and 2 bases at J, with 12 bases in the middle. The CDR3 nucleotides read TGCAGTGCTGTACGACAGACTCAAGAGACCCAGTACTTC. The encoded protein is CSAVRQTQETQYF.

This clonotype was picked up a small number of times. The V gene is TRBV7-6, the J gene TRBJ2-5; 16 bases are shared with TRBD2. Per the germline V gene, CDR1 is SGHVS and CDR2 is FNYEAQ. J gave up 7 bases and V 3 bases, and 5 bases lay outside the gene matches. This CDR3 has 16 residues. The CDR3 DNA reads as TGTGCCAGCAGCTTCGGGACTAGCGGGAGGGCAGGGACCCAGTACTTC. It encodes CASSFGTSGRAGTQYF. The full variable domain, its missing parts supplied by reference TRBV7-6 and TRBJ2-5, is GAGVSQSPRYKVTKRGQDVALRCDPISGHVSLYWYRQALGQGPEFLTYFNYEAQQDKSGLPNDRFSAERPEGSISTLTIQRTEQRDSAMYRCASSFGTSGRAGTQYFGPGTRLLVL.

This clonotype has a handful of counts. The chain is built from TRBV11-1 and TRBJ2-1; 8 bases agree with TRBD2. The CDR3 length is 16 residues. Germline CDR1 is SGHAT and CDR2 is FQDESV (reference sequence). V lost 5 bases and J lost 1; bases outside the gene matches: 7. The CDR3 coding sequence is TGTGCCAGCAGCCTCCAAAGCGGGAGTTCCTACAATGAGCAGTTCTTC. Its protein product is CASSLQSGSSYNEQFF.

The chain links TRBV5-1 to TRBJ2-1; 11 bases map to TRBD2. The germline gives CDR1 SGHRS, CDR2 YFSETQ. The CDR3 sequence is 15 residues long. V was clipped by 4 bases and J by 8 bases; unmatched bases: 8. The CDR3 is CASSLTSGSSYEQFF. CDR3 in DNA: TGCGCCAGCAGCCTTACTAGCGGGAGTAGCTATGAGCAGTTCTTC.

In this sample, this clonotype turned up a few times. The rearrangement joins TRBV10-3 to TRBJ2-3; 9 bases agree with TRBD2. This CDR3 comprises 16 residues. Germline V gene data show CDR1 as ENHRY and CDR2 as SYGVKD. Trimming removed 2 bases from V and 2 bases from J; junction bases left unmatched: 5. The CDR3 loop reads CAISEGLAGSTDTQYF. CDR3 nucleotide sequence: TGTGCCATCAGTGAGGGGCTAGCGGGGTCCACAGATACGCAGTATTTT.

Concerning this clonotype itself: A much larger clone lies a single base off, so this may be a read error. V usage is TRBV7-2 and J usage is TRBJ2-5; possible D gene TRBD1, 5 bases. V was cut by 2 bases and J by 11 bases, with 18 bases left in between. This CDR3 spans 14 amino acids. Germline V gene sequence: CDR1 SGHTA, CDR2 FQGNSA. Here the CDR3 DNA reads TGTGCCAGCAGCTTATCTAGGGGTTACAATGAGCAGTACTTC. Protein sequence: CASSLSRGYNEQYF.

V and J are TRBV19 and TRBJ2-7; D remains unclear. The CDR3 covers 15 residues. Looked up from germline, CDR1 is LNHDA and CDR2 is SQIVND (reference sequence). V lost 3 bases and J 0 bases, leaving 12 bases between the germline ends. The CDR3 DNA is TGTGCCAGTAGTATCGGTTCCTCCGGCTCCTACGAGCAGTACTTC. Its protein product is CASSIGSSGSYEQYF.